This TCR beta chain was documented in a study of CD8 T cells in Susac syndrome. It was with random hexamers that roughly 0.5 to 1 ug RNA was reverse transcribed. TCR beta CDR3 was amplified by immunoSEQ multiplex PCR. This amplification extended across 54 Vbeta and 13 Jbeta segments. One entry per CDR3 protein, called by TCRdb with MiXCR from the immunoSEQ multiplex PCR reads. The data show more than 150,000 distinct CDR3 sequences, 85% to 95% seen once. Susac syndrome patients met recently defined diagnostic criteria for definite or probable disease. TEMRA cells underwent FACS enrichment and CD8+ and CD4+ T cells underwent negative isolation. With V trimmed by 4 bases and J by 4 bases, 2 bases remained unmatched. This CDR3 is 16 amino acids long. CDR1 and CDR2 from the germline V gene are SGHTA and FQGNSA.

The gene calls are TRBV7-2 and TRBJ2-3; 16 bases fit TRBD2. The material sequenced was CD8+ T cells from PBMCs. The TCR was taken from a human donor with Susac syndrome. The CDR3 DNA is TGTGCCAGCAGCTCTGGGACTAGCGGGGGGGCAGATACGCAGTATTTT. Translating gives CASSSGTSGGADTQYF.